The 9 T cell receptor beta chains below were found in one sample sequenced in a study of cytomegalovirus exposure and HLA in healthy donors. 60 Vbeta and 13 Jbeta primers were used in PCR. The assay was immunoSEQ multiplex PCR, and TCRdb's table has in-frame clones only and misses some. Of approximately 160,000 clones listed, roughly 87% are singletons. The specimen sequenced was PBMCs. The receptors were sampled from a man aged 50 to 60 in good health and CMV-seropositive.

The chain combines TRBV5-1 with TRBJ2-1; unclear D gene. CDR1 is SGHRS and CDR2 is YFSETQ in the germline V gene. The CDR3 consists of 15 residues. The ends were cut back, 0 bases at V and 2 bases at J, with 9 bases in the middle. The chain's CDR3 is CASSLALEAYNEQFF. The DNA of the CDR3 is TGCGCCAGCAGCTTGGCCTTAGAGGCCTACAATGAGCAGTTCTTC.

CDR3 loop: CATTDRGLTNYGYTF. The DNA for the CDR3 is TGCGCCACCACAGACAGGGGGCTCACTAACTATGGCTACACCTTC. This rearrangement joins TRBV10-2 to TRBJ1-2; 10 bases agree with TRBD1. The CDR3 length is 15 residues. V was clipped by 10 bases and J by 0 bases; unmatched bases: 8. CDR1 and CDR2 from the germline V gene are WSHSY and SAAADI.

This chain connects TRBV11-2 to TRBJ2-1; TRBD2 matches at 13 bases. The CDR3 length is 17 residues. Germline-derived CDR1 and CDR2 are SGHAT and FQNNGV. The ends lost 3 bases at V and 7 bases at J; junction bases unmatched: 9. The CDR3 spells CASSFRGLAGDVNEQFF. The CDR3 bases are TGTGCCAGCAGCTTTAGAGGACTAGCGGGAGATGTGAATGAGCAGTTCTTC.

In its sample, this clone was seen a few times. One end of the junction fails to match germline, which may point to a read error. This chain joins TRBV7-7 and TRBJ2-3; D is perhaps TRBD1 (6 bases). The CDR3 spans 16 residues. CDR1 and CDR2 (germline): SSHAT, FNYEAQ (reference sequence). CDR3 in amino acids: CASSPKTGRSTDTQYF. CDR3 nucleotide sequence: TGTGCTAGCAGCCCCAAGACAGGCCGTTCCACAGATACGCAGTATTTT.

The V call is TRBV5-6, the J call TRBJ2-5, with 10 positions matching TRBD2. The CDR3 has 16 residues. The V gene's germline CDR1 is SGHDT and CDR2 YYEEEE. V dropped 0 bases and J dropped 1; count of bases not matched to a gene: 3. The CDR3 bases are TGTGCCAGCAGCTTGGGAGCGGGAGGGGGCCAAGAGACCCAGTACTTC. Amino acid sequence: CASSLGAGGGQETQYF.

The V and J genes are TRBV21-1 and TRBJ2-7; TRBD1, the table's D call, was not compared with the DNA. TRBV21-1 is a pseudogene segment. This CDR3 region has 14 residues. The CDR3 protein is CASSKWAGVSEQYF. CDR3 DNA: TGTGCCAGCAGCAAATGGGCAGGTGTGTCCGAGCAGTACTTC.

V usage is TRBV29-1 and J usage is TRBJ2-1, with a possible D match to TRBD2 (6 bases). CDR3 length: 11 amino acids. Per the germline V gene, CDR1 is SQVTM and CDR2 is ANQGSEA. V was shortened by 7 bases and J by 9 bases, with 13 bases between the two germline ends. CDR3 DNA sequence: TGCAGCGAGGGACGGGGGAGTGAGCAGTTCTTC. Its protein is CSEGRGSEQFF.

The chain has TRBV30 and TRBJ2-2; perhaps TRBD2 as D (6 bases). This CDR3 contains 13 residues. With 3 bases removed from V and 9 bases from J, the gap between germline ends came to 14 bases. Per germline, CDR1 GTSNPN and CDR2 SVGIG (reference sequence). Here the CDR3 DNA reads TGTGCCTGGAGCATGGTGGGGGGTAGGGAGCTGTTTTTT. The encoded protein is CAWSMVGGRELFF. Together with reference TRBV30 and TRBJ2-2, the CDR3 gives the full variable domain: SQTIHQWPATLVQPVGSPLSLECTVEGTSNPNLYWYRQAAGRGLQLLFYSVGIGQISSEVPQNLSASRPQDRQFILSSKKLLLSDSGFYLCAWSMVGGRELFFGEGSRLTVL.

The DNA for the CDR3 is TGTGCCAGCAACAGGGGGGATAATTCACCCCTCCACTTT. Its protein is CASNRGDNSPLHF. The V call is TRBV6-5, the J call TRBJ1-6; 8 nucleotides line up with TRBD1. V lost 7 bases, J lost 5 bases, and 1 base stayed unmatched. Per the germline V gene, CDR1 is MNHEY and CDR2 is SVGAGI. The CDR3 contains 13 residues.